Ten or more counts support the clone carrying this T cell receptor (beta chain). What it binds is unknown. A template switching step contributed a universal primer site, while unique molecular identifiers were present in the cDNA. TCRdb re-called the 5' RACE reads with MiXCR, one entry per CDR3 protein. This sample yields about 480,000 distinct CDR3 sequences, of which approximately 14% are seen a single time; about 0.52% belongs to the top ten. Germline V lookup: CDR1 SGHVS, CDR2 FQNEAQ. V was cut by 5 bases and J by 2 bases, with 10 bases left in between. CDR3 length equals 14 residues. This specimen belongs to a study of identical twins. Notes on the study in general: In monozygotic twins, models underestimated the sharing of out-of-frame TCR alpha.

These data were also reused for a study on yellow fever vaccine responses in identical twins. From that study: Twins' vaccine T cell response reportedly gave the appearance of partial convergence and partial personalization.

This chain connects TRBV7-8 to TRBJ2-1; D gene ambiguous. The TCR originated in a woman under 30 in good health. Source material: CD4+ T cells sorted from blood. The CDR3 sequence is CASSPLGTYNEQFF. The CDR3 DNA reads TGTGCCAGCAGCCCCCTTGGGACCTACAATGAGCAGTTCTTC.